This T cell receptor beta chain was recorded in a study of PD-L1 blockade in urothelial cancer. Across the study: The analyses of blood took place 3 weeks (second dose) and 6 weeks after treatment start.

The time point: pretreatment peripheral blood. PCRs each included synthetic TCR analog templates spiked in. Generated by immunoSEQ multiplex PCR, the TCRdb table keeps only in-frame clones and is missing some. The table lists 100,000 to 150,000 clones, roughly 80% of them singletons, with 3.2% in the top ten. The CDR3 totals 15 residues. Germline CDR1 is LNHDA and CDR2 is SQIVND (reference sequence). V lost 1 base, J lost 15 bases, and 9 bases stayed unmatched. This clone appeared a single time. Sequenced here: PBMCs, sampled around atezolizumab (anti-PD-L1) treatment. The V call is TRBV19, the J call TRBJ1-4, with 12 bases that match TRBD1. The clonotype originates from a man over 45 with urothelial cancer. In DNA, the CDR3 is TGTGCCAGTAGTATAGCCCCCGGGACAGGGGGCGGAGTGTTTTTT. Its translation: CASSIAPGTGGGVFF.